The clone carrying this T cell receptor (beta chain) was seen just once. The data were produced by immunoSEQ multiplex PCR, yet TCRdb's version contains in-frame clones alone and is incomplete. This sample yields approximately 660,000 clones, of which approximately 87% are seen a single time; over 0.008% belongs to the top ten. This sample is drawn from a study of shared T cell receptors in the human thymus. The germline V gene has CDR1 KGHSH and CDR2 LQKENI. The length of the CDR3 is 16 residues. Germline trimming cut 4 bases from V and 5 bases from J; bases unmatched to any gene: 8. Separately, the same data were catalogued under a study of human thymus T cells. As that report states: Resected material from corrective heart surgery provided the thymus tissue analysed. Blood and thymic repertoires both appeared biased in V and J gene usage.

The source is a boy less than two years old with a congenital heart defect. Sequencing was done on a sample of thymocytes. V and J are TRBV18 and TRBJ2-2, with TRBD2 matching over 9 bases. The CDR3 loop reads CASSLFSGRGTGELFF. The CDR3 DNA reads TGTGCCAGCTCACTTTTTAGCGGGAGAGGAACCGGGGAGCTGTTTTTT.